What follows are 11 T cell receptor beta chains derived from one specimen sequenced in a study of T-cell memory formation after mild COVID-19. TCRdb re-analysed the 5' RACE reads in MiXCR, keeping a single row per CDR3 protein. The data contain about 150,000 distinct CDR3 sequences, about 6% of them singletons. The sample taken for sequencing was PBMCs or a T cell subset sorted from them (not recorded which). These receptors all come from an adult woman who had mild COVID-19 (a few samples of this study predate the infection). Cell type and time point are not known.

In its sample, this clonotype was seen many times. The CDR3 loop is CSTGTNQETQYF. The CDR3 bases are TGCAGCACTGGGACAAACCAAGAGACCCAGTACTTC. The V gene is TRBV29-1, the J gene TRBJ2-5; D perhaps matches TRBD1 (6 bases). The CDR3 covers 12 residues. V dropped 8 bases and J dropped 0 bases, with 10 bases sitting between them. Germline V gene sequence: CDR1 SQVTM, CDR2 ANQGSEA.

This clonotype has ten or more counts. The junction departs from the called germline gene at one end, perhaps through a read error. The CDR3 bases are TGTGCCAGCAGCGGAGGACTAGCGCGATCAAACTTC. Residues: CASSGGLARSNF. This chain uses TRBV12-3 or TRBV12-4 with TRBJ2-1; the match to TRBD2 covers 9 bases. The CDR3 contains 12 residues.

The genes are TRBV2 and TRBJ2-6, with D uncertain. The CDR3 runs 20 residues. Per germline, CDR1 SNHLY and CDR2 FYNNEI. The V and J ends lost 5 bases and 0 bases respectively, with 23 bases between them. The CDR3 DNA follows: TGTGCCAGCAGTAGAGGACGGATGACCATTTTTTCCTCTGGGGCCAACGTCCTGACTTTC. Protein sequence: CASSRGRMTIFSSGANVLTF.

Note on this clonotype: This sequence may be a read error, since a much larger clone differs from it by one base. The rearrangement links TRBV7-2 to TRBJ2-7; TRBD1 aligns across 12 bases. Germline assignment: CDR1 SGHTA and CDR2 FQGNSA. The CDR3 is 15 residues long. The CDR3 DNA reads TGTGCCAGCAGCTTTTCGGGGACAGGGGGCTACGAGAAGTACTTC. This gives the protein CASSFSGTGGYEKYF.

This clonotype has only a few counts. The chain uses TRBV12-3 or TRBV12-4 and TRBJ1-5; maybe TRBD1 (6 bases). Trimming stripped 6 bases from V and 7 bases from J, with 16 bases between. This CDR3 region has 14 residues. The chain's CDR3 is CASSPPTGYQPQHF. CDR3 bases: TGTGCCAGCAGCCCCCCTACAGGGTACCAGCCCCAGCATTTT.

V gene TRBV2 combines with J gene TRBJ1-3, with D unresolved. CDR3 size: 15 residues. The germline V and J ends were trimmed by 3 bases and 0 bases, with 9 bases remaining between them. Germline CDR1 SNHLY, CDR2 FYNNEI. The CDR3 here is CASSDDGSSGNTIYF. The CDR3 coding sequence is TGTGCCAGCAGTGATGACGGGAGCTCTGGAAACACCATATATTTT.

CDR3 region: CASSLGLQSSNYGYTF. The CDR3, as DNA: TGTGCCAGCAGCTTGGGACTACAGAGCTCTAACTATGGCTACACCTTC. The genes are TRBV5-6 and TRBJ1-2; no reliable D call. V was clipped by 0 bases and J by 0 bases, with 12 bases between them. This CDR3 region has 16 residues. Germline CDR1 is SGHDT and CDR2 is YYEEEE.

This clonotype was seen repeatedly, ten times or more. J is TRBJ1-5 and V is TRBV18; D is unresolved. CDR3 size: 13 residues. CDR1 is KGHSH and CDR2 is LQKENI in the germline V gene. V lost 6 bases to trimming and J lost 0 bases, with 6 bases between them. The CDR3 region has the DNA TGTGCCAGCTCCCATAGTAGCAATCAGCCCCAGCATTTT. It specifies CASSHSSNQPQHF.

This clonotype was detected many times. V usage is TRBV12-3 or TRBV12-4 and J usage is TRBJ1-3; possible D gene TRBD1, 6 bases. With 6 bases removed from V and 4 bases from J, the gap between germline ends came to 13 bases. The CDR3 runs to 14 residues. CDR3 region: CASSRRGLGNTIYF. CDR3 DNA sequence: TGTGCCAGCAGCCGACGGGGGCTAGGAAACACCATATATTTT.

This clonotype was counted a few times. The V gene is TRBV5-1, the J gene TRBJ1-1, with no clear D. V lost 5 bases and J lost 4, with 12 bases in between. The germline gives CDR1 SGHRS, CDR2 YFSETQ. The CDR3 spans 13 residues. The CDR3 region has the DNA TGCGCCAGCAGGAGTGAGGGAATCACTGAAGCTTTCTTT. Translation: CASRSEGITEAFF.

This clonotype is categorized as medium-sized. The V gene is TRBV7-6, the J gene TRBJ2-3; TRBD2 aligns across 10 bases. The CDR3 loop spans 15 amino acids. The V gene end was trimmed by 5 bases and the J gene end by 3 bases; junction bases not matched to a gene: 5. CDR1 and CDR2 (germline): SGHVS, FNYEAQ. The CDR3 DNA sequence: TGTGCCAGCAGCCCACTAGCGGGAAGAACAGATACGCAGTATTTT. It yields the protein CASSPLAGRTDTQYF. Together with reference TRBV7-6 and TRBJ2-3, the CDR3 gives the full variable domain: GAGVSQSPRYKVTKRGQDVALRCDPISGHVSLYWYRQALGQGPEFLTYFNYEAQQDKSGLPNDRFSAERPEGSISTLTIQRTEQRDSAMYRCASSPLAGRTDTQYFGPGTRLTVL.